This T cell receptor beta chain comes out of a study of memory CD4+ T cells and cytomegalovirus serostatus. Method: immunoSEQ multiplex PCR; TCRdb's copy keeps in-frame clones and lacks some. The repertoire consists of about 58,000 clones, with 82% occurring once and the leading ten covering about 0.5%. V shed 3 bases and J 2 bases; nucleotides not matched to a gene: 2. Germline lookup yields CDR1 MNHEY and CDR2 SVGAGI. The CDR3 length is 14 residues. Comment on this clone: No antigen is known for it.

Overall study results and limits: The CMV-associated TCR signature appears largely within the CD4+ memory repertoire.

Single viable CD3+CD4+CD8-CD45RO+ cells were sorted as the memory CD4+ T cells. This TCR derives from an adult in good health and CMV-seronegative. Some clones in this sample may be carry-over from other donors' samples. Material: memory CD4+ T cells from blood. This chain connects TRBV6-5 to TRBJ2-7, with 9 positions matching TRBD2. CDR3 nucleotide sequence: TGTGCCAGCAGTTATAGCGGGAGTGCCTACGAGCAGTACTTC. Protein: CASSYSGSAYEQYF.